Listed below are T cell receptor beta chains from one sample, sequenced in a study of T cell repertoires in cytomegalovirus infection. TCRdb re-derived calls from the reads in MiXCR, one entry per CDR3 protein. This sample has around 710,000 distinct CDR3 sequences, with approximately 32% found just once. These receptors are not linked to any known antigen. The sample here was cultured CD8+ T cells from PBMCs, taken from culture after CMV antigen stimulation. The receptors stem from a human donor in good health (CMV status not recorded). Some clones in this sample may be carry-over from other donors' samples. The CDR3 runs from the conserved cysteine through the conserved F or W. D genes are given only for firm matches. Size tells how often a clone was seen (once, few, many) or the class of an expanded clone, and some rows leave it out.

D | size | J | V | DNA | CDR3
TRBD1 | many | TRBJ1-2 | TRBV7-9 | TGTGCCAGCAGCCACCACCCCCTACAGGGGGACTATGGCTACACCTTC | CASSHHPLQGDYGYTF
TRBD2 | many | TRBJ2-1 | TRBV7-2 | TGTGCCAGCTATGTGTCGGGGGGGATTTACAATGAGCAGTTCTTC | CASYVSGGIYNEQFF
TRBD1 | few | TRBJ1-2 | TRBV27 | TGTGCCAGCAGTCTAATAGGACAGGGGGCTAGCGGCTACACCTTC | CASSLIGQGASGYTF
. | . | TRBJ2-1 | TRBV5-1 | TGCGCCAGCAGCGCCCACTCCAATGAGCAGTTCTTC | CASSAHSNEQFF
. | . | TRBJ1-1 | TRBV7-4 | TGTGCCAGCAGCCACTCTTGGAGGGACACTGAAGCTTTCTTT | CASSHSWRDTEAFF
. | . | TRBJ1-1 | TRBV27 | TGTGCCAGCGCGAATCCGGGACTGCTTAACACTGAAGCTTTCTTT | CASANPGLLNTEAFF
TRBD1 | . | TRBJ2-7 | TRBV6-5 | TGTGCCAGCAGTTACTCGATCCTGGGACAGGGGGCCTACGAGCAGTACTTC | CASSYSILGQGAYEQYF
. | . | TRBJ2-2 | TRBV7-3 | TGTGCCAGCAGCTTATTAGCGTACGGGGAGCTGTTTTTT | CASSLLAYGELFF
. | once | TRBJ2-3 | TRBV20-1 | TGCAGTGCTGGAAGTAATGGGCAGTATACGCAGTATTTT | CSAGSNGQYTQYF
. | few | TRBJ2-1 | TRBV11-3 | TGTGCCAGCAGCTCGCGGGGTCAATGGGGCTACAATGAGCAGTTCTTC | CASSSRGQWGYNEQFF
. | . | TRBJ2-1 | TRBV5-6 | TGTGCCAGCAGCTTGGGGGCGAATGAGCAGTTGTTC | CASSLGANEQLF
. | few | TRBJ1-1 | TRBV7-2 | TGTGCCAGCAGCTTACGGGGGCCACTTGCTGTTAACACTGAAGCTTTCTTT | CASSLRGPLAVNTEAFF
. | . | TRBJ2-1 | TRBV9 | TGTGCCAGCAGCGCGGGACGGGACAATGAGCAGTTCTTC | CASSAGRDNEQFF
. | few | TRBJ2-7 | TRBV6-5 | TGTGCCAGCAGTCCCCCAGGGTCCGGGTTCTACGAGCAGTACTTC | CASSPPGSGFYEQYF
. | . | TRBJ2-1 | TRBV27 | TGTGCCAGCAGTTTATCGTGGGGGGGGGCCGGCGATGAGCAGTTCTTC | CASSLSWGGAGDEQFF
. | few | TRBJ1-1 | TRBV29-1 | TGCAGCGTTGTCCCGGGTCTGGGAACTGAAGCTTTCTTT | CSVVPGLGTEAFF
. | many | TRBJ2-1 | TRBV7-6 | TGTGCCAGCAGCCCCCGAAACTACAATGAGCAGTTCTTC | CASSPRNYNEQFF
TRBD1 | . | TRBJ1-6 | TRBV15 | TGTGCCACCAGCAGAGGACAGGGGGGAAATTCACCCCTCCACTTT | CATSRGQGGNSPLHF
. | few | TRBJ2-5 | TRBV25-1 | TGTGCCAGCAGTGAATGGTCGTACTTTCAAGAGACCCAGTACTTC | CASSEWSYFQETQYF
TRBD2 | . | TRBJ2-7 | TRBV4-1 | TGCGCCAGCAGCGTCCACGGGAGGTCCTACGAGCAGTACTTC | CASSVHGRSYEQYF
. | many | TRBJ1-5 | TRBV7-9 | TGTGCCAGCAGCTTAGAGGGGGTCAATCAGCCCCAGCATTTT | CASSLEGVNQPQHF
TRBD1 | once | TRBJ2-2 | TRBV6-1 | TGTGCCAGCAGAATATCACAGGGGGCGAGGCTGTTTTTT | CASRISQGARLFF
. | many | TRBJ2-2 | TRBV7-8 | TGTGCCAGCAGCTTTAGGACAGACAGTACCAGAAACACCGGGGAGCTGTTTTTT | CASSFRTDSTRNTGELFF
. | once | TRBJ1-2 | TRBV7-9 | TGTGCCAGCAGCCTGGGACTTACGGGCTACACCTTC | CASSLGLTGYTF
TRBD2 | . | TRBJ2-3 | TRBV10-3 | TGTGCCACCGGACTAGCGGTCTATATGGGCACAGATACGCAGTATTTT | CATGLAVYMGTDTQYF
TRBD1 | few | TRBJ2-2 | TRBV11-3 | TGTGCCAGCAGACCATTGGACAGGATGAACACCGGGGAGCTGTTTTTT | CASRPLDRMNTGELFF
TRBD1 | . | TRBJ1-2 | TRBV10-3 | TGTGCCATCTCAGGGGGCGAACTCGGCTACGACTATGGCTACACCTTC | CAISGGELGYDYGYTF
. | . | TRBJ1-2 | TRBV7-6 | TGTGCCAGCGGGCCGACAGGAGGGAACTATGGCTACACCTTC | CASGPTGGNYGYTF
TRBD2 | . | TRBJ2-5 | TRBV28 | TGTGCCAGCAGTTTATTTAGCGGGGGAGCCAGGGAGACCCAGTACTTC | CASSLFSGGARETQYF
. | . | TRBJ1-1 | TRBV4-3 | TGCGCCAGCAGCCAAATCCGGACGAACACTGAAGCTTTCTTT | CASSQIRTNTEAFF
TRBD2 | few | TRBJ2-1 | TRBV7-3 | TGTGCCAGCAGCCTAACTAGCGCGAGCTACAATGAGCAGTTCTTC | CASSLTSASYNEQFF
. | . | TRBJ2-6 | TRBV12-3/TRBV12-4 | TGTGCCAGCGGAGACAGGAACTCTGGGGCCAACGTCCTGACTTTC | CASGDRNSGANVLTF
. | . | TRBJ2-2 | TRBV6-2/TRBV6-3 | TGTGCCAGCAGAGCAGATAACCAGGACAGTTACTTCACCGGGGAGCTGTTTTTT | CASRADNQDSYFTGELFF